A single sample gave rise to the 13 T cell receptor beta chains below, sequenced in a study of PD-L1 blockade in urothelial cancer. Profiled with immunoSEQ multiplex PCR; TCRdb holds only in-frame clones, not every one. The sample records about 35,000 clones, 75% to 85% being singletons. The time point: pretreatment peripheral blood. The sequences come from PBMCs, collected around atezolizumab (anti-PD-L1) treatment. These receptor sequences come from a man in his sixties with urothelial cancer.

The rearrangement uses TRBV19 and TRBJ1-6; 7 nucleotides align to TRBD1. Germline values: CDR1 LNHDA, CDR2 SQIVND (reference sequence). J gave up 0 bases and V 6 bases, and 5 bases lay outside the gene matches. The CDR3 is 16 amino acids. The CDR3 region has the DNA TGTGCCAGTAGATTGACAGGGAGCTCCTATAATTCACCCCTCCACTTT. Its translation: CASRLTGSSYNSPLHF.

The chain couples TRBV28 to TRBJ1-5; the match to TRBD1 covers 8 bases. With 5 bases clipped from V and 6 bases from J, the junction kept 6 bases outside the gene matches. This CDR3 has 14 amino acids. In germline, CDR1 is MDHEN, CDR2 SYDVKM. CDR3 sequence: CASSPRQGIQPQHF. The DNA of the CDR3 is TGTGCCAGCAGTCCACGACAGGGGATTCAGCCCCAGCATTTT.

This clone has only one observation. The chain recombines TRBV29-1 with TRBJ2-7; 9 positions match TRBD1. The length of the CDR3 is 14 residues. V was clipped by 6 bases and J by 0 bases; unmatched bases: 6. Germline V gene data show CDR1 as SQVTM and CDR2 as ANQGSEA. CDR3 nucleotides: TGCAGCGTGGCCGGGACAGGGAGCTCCTACGAGCAGTACTTC. Residues: CSVAGTGSSYEQYF.

The count of this clone is one. The chain links TRBV11-2 to TRBJ1-5; possible D gene TRBD1, 5 bases. The CDR3 totals 13 residues. V shed 0 bases and J shed 6 bases, with 6 bases lying between them. Per germline, CDR1 SGHAT and CDR2 FQNNGV. CDR3 DNA sequence: TGTGCCAGCAGCTTAGATCAGGGTCAGCCCCAGCATTTT. It encodes CASSLDQGQPQHF.

V usage is TRBV5-4 and J usage is TRBJ2-3, with D possibly TRBD2 on 5 matching bases. The CDR3 consists of 14 residues. V gave up 5 bases and J gave up 5 bases, with 15 bases separating them. Germline V gene data show CDR1 as SGHNT and CDR2 as YYREEE (reference sequence). CDR3 coding DNA: TGTGCCAGCAGTCCGGCTTCGGGGTTAGATACGCAGTATTTT. The encoded protein is CASSPASGLDTQYF. The variable domain in full, completed from reference TRBV5-4 and TRBJ2-3, reads ETGVTQSPTHLIKTRGQQVTLRCSSQSGHNTVSWYQQALGQGPQFIFQYYREEENGRGNFPPRFSGLQFPNYSSELNVNALELDDSALYLCASSPASGLDTQYFGPGTRLTVL.

The rearrangement joins TRBV4-1 to TRBJ1-3; 7 nucleotides match TRBD1. V dropped 0 bases and J dropped 4; count of bases not matched to a gene: 9. Germline lookup yields CDR1 MGHRA and CDR2 YSYEKL. The CDR3 sequence is 17 residues long. Here the CDR3 reads CASSQDPRQGTGNTIYF. The CDR3 coding sequence is TGCGCCAGCAGCCAAGATCCCCGACAGGGCACCGGAAACACCATATATTTT.

In this sample, this clone turned up a few times. V usage is TRBV19 and J usage is TRBJ2-1; D perhaps matches TRBD2 (7 bases). Germline V lookup: CDR1 LNHDA, CDR2 SQIVND (reference sequence). CDR3 length equals 18 residues. The V end was cut by 3 bases, the J end by 2 bases, with 20 bases between. The CDR3 here is CASSIRRPGGGTYNEQFF. CDR3 in DNA: TGTGCCAGTAGTATTCGCCGCCCGGGCGGGGGCACCTACAATGAGCAGTTCTTC. The complete variable domain, with remaining parts taken from reference TRBV19 and TRBJ2-1, reads DGGITQSPKYLFRKEGQNVTLSCEQNLNHDAMYWYRQDPGQGLRLIYYSQIVNDFQKGDIAEGYSVSREKKESFPLTVTSAQKNPTAFYLCASSIRRPGGGTYNEQFFGPGTRLTVL.

The V and J genes are TRBV28 and TRBJ1-5; 7 bases align to TRBD1. This CDR3 has 13 amino acids. Per germline, CDR1 MDHEN and CDR2 SYDVKM. Trimming removed 8 bases from V and 5 bases from J; junction bases left unmatched: 6. As DNA, the CDR3 is TGTGCCAGCGTCCGGGACAGAGATCAGCCCCAGCATTTT. Amino acids: CASVRDRDQPQHF.

The gene calls are TRBV2 and TRBJ2-1; 9 nucleotides match TRBD2. After removal of 6 bases from V and 4 bases from J, the junction contained 7 bases not matched to a gene. The CDR3 runs 15 residues. Looked up from germline, CDR1 is SNHLY and CDR2 is FYNNEI. The CDR3 reads CASRRLAVLYNEQFF. CDR3 bases: TGTGCCAGCAGGAGACTAGCGGTGCTTTACAATGAGCAGTTCTTC.

J is TRBJ1-5 and V is TRBV6-1; 7 bases fit TRBD1. With V trimmed by 4 bases and J by 4 bases, 7 bases remained unmatched. The CDR3 loop spans 15 amino acids. Germline CDR1 is MNHNS and CDR2 is SASEGT. CDR3 sequence reads: CASSAGTVRNQPQHF. DNA of the CDR3: TGTGCCAGCAGTGCCGGGACAGTGAGAAATCAGCCCCAGCATTTT.

This rearrangement joins TRBV5-1 to TRBJ2-7; 11 nucleotides agree with TRBD2. The J segment lost 7 bases and the V segment lost 3 bases, leaving 12 bases of the junction unmatched. The CDR3 is 16 residues long. The V gene's germline CDR1 is SGHRS and CDR2 YFSETQ. CDR3 nucleotide sequence: TGCGCCAGCAGCTCGGAAATAGCGGGGGGGCCGCAGGAGCAGTACTTC. It codes for CASSSEIAGGPQEQYF.

V gene TRBV29-1 combines with J gene TRBJ2-2; TRBD1 matches at 10 bases. Germline CDR1 and CDR2: SQVTM and ANQGSEA. The CDR3 has 15 residues. Trimming at V came to 5 bases and at J to 6 bases, leaving 9 bases not matched to a gene. Here the CDR3 reads CSVRGTGEVSGELFF. CDR3 DNA: TGCAGCGTTCGTGGGACAGGGGAGGTTTCCGGGGAGCTGTTTTTT.

CDR3 loop: CASSGEGAGNTIYF. In nucleotides, the CDR3 is TGCGCCAGCAGCGGGGAGGGTGCTGGAAACACCATATATTTT. This sequence joins TRBV5-1 and TRBJ1-3; D is undetermined. CDR3 length: 14 amino acids. The V gene lost 4 bases and the J gene lost 2 bases, with 10 bases spanning the gap. Germline V lookup: CDR1 SGHRS, CDR2 YFSETQ.